The 19 T cell receptor beta chains in this list originate from one sample, sequenced in a study of shared clonotypes between healthy human individuals. The table came from immunoSEQ multiplex PCR; TCRdb's copy has only in-frame clones and leaves some out. The sample has hundreds of thousands of clones; about 82% are singletons. Specimen: PBMCs. These receptors all stem from a woman aged 40 to 50 in good health. Some clones in this sample may be carry-over from other donors' samples.

This clone showed up just a few times. The V and J genes are TRBV5-1 and TRBJ2-3; no definite D call. The germline V gene encodes CDR1 SGHRS and CDR2 YFSETQ. The CDR3 is 14 amino acids. Trimming cost V 0 bases and J 0 bases, with 5 bases left between them. The CDR3 here is CASSLAESTDTQYF. The CDR3, as DNA: TGCGCCAGCAGCTTGGCCGAGAGCACAGATACGCAGTATTTT. The full variable domain, its missing parts supplied by reference TRBV5-1 and TRBJ2-3, is KAGVTQTPRYLIKTRGQQVTLSCSPISGHRSVSWYQQTPGQGLQFLFEYFSETQRNKGNFPGRFSGRQFSNSRSEMNVSTLELGDSALYLCASSLAESTDTQYFGPGTRLTVL.

The chain has TRBV5-1 and TRBJ1-1; TRBD1 is a possible D gene (6 bases). The CDR3 contains 13 residues. Germline-derived CDR1 and CDR2 are SGHRS and YFSETQ. Trimming pared 4 bases from V and 4 bases from J, leaving 11 bases between. CDR3 in amino acids: CASSPEGVTEAFF. CDR3 in DNA: TGCGCCAGCAGCCCGGAGGGGGTCACTGAAGCTTTCTTT.

The chain links TRBV7-8 to TRBJ2-1; D unclear. V was cut by 0 bases and J by 8 bases, with 8 bases left in between. Per germline, CDR1 SGHVS and CDR2 FQNEAQ. The CDR3 extends over 13 amino acids. CDR3 residues: CASSLAGWHEQFF. CDR3 bases: TGTGCCAGCAGCTTAGCGGGATGGCATGAGCAGTTCTTC. The full variable domain, with the rest looked up from reference TRBV7-8 and TRBJ2-1, is GAGVSQSPRYKVAKRGQDVALRCDPISGHVSLFWYQQALGQGPEFLTYFQNEAQLDKSGLPSDRFFAERPEGSVSTLKIQRTQQEDSAVYLCASSLAGWHEQFFGPGTRLTVL.

Regarding this clone: A much larger clone sits a single nucleotide away, making a read error possible. The chain couples TRBV6-9 to TRBJ1-1; no clear D. CDR1 and CDR2 (germline): MNHGY, SVAAGI. The V end was cut by 3 bases, the J end by 3 bases, with 17 bases between. The CDR3 contains 16 residues. In nucleotides, the CDR3 is TGTGCCAGCAGTTACTCCTTCGGGGAGCTGGACACTGAAGCTTTCTTT. This translates into CASSYSFGELDTEAFF.

CDR3: CSVEMRDVNTEAFF. The CDR3 bases are TGCAGCGTTGAAATGCGAGATGTGAACACTGAAGCTTTCTTT. V usage is TRBV29-1 and J usage is TRBJ1-1; unclear D gene. Trimming left V 2 bases short and J 0 bases short, with 10 bases between. Germline V gene sequence: CDR1 SQVTM, CDR2 ANQGSEA. The CDR3 is made up of 14 amino acids. Complete variable domain (other parts from reference TRBV29-1 and TRBJ1-1): SAVISQKPSRDICQRGTSLTIQCQVDSQVTMMFWYRQQPGQSLTLIATANQGSEATYESGFVIDKFPISRPNLTFSTLTVSNMSPEDSSIYLCSVEMRDVNTEAFFGQGTRLTVV.

The rearrangement uses TRBV19 and TRBJ2-2, with D possibly TRBD1 on 8 matching bases. The V end was cut by 5 bases, the J end by 6 bases, with 13 bases between. Germline V lookup: CDR1 LNHDA, CDR2 SQIVND (reference sequence). CDR3 length: 14 amino acids. CDR3 nucleotides: TGTGCCAGTAGTGTTACAGGGGGGGCCGGGGAGCTGTTTTTT. Residues: CASSVTGGAGELFF.

The chain employs TRBV6-6 and TRBJ2-4, with 12 bases matching TRBD2. Trimming removed 9 bases from V and 4 bases from J; junction bases left unmatched: 7. This CDR3 has 15 amino acids. Germline loops: CDR1 MNHNY, CDR2 SVGAGI (reference sequence). For the CDR3, the DNA is TGTGCCAGTCGACTTGGACTAGCGGGAAAAAACATTCAGTACTTC. Translation: CASRLGLAGKNIQYF.

This chain uses TRBV6-6 with TRBJ2-7; D is uncertain. CDR3 length: 13 amino acids. CDR1 and CDR2 (germline): MNHNY, SVGAGI (reference sequence). The V gene lost 2 bases and the J gene lost 3 bases, with 8 bases spanning the gap. CDR3 DNA: TGTGCCAGCAGTTACGGTGAGAGCTACGAGCAGTACTTC. Translating it yields CASSYGESYEQYF.

This chain connects TRBV4-1 to TRBJ2-3; TRBD2 agrees at 7 bases. V was pared by 0 bases and J by 4 bases, with 7 bases of the junction left unmatched. The V gene's germline CDR1 is MGHRA and CDR2 YSYEKL. CDR3 length: 16 residues. The CDR3 loop reads CASSQEYGGSSDTQYF. The CDR3 region has the DNA TGCGCCAGCAGCCAAGAATACGGGGGGAGCTCAGATACGCAGTATTTT.

The chain employs TRBV11-2 and TRBJ1-3, with TRBD1 matching 8 bases. The CDR3 runs 15 residues. The germline CDR1 and CDR2 sequences are SGHAT and FQNNGV. V lost 3 bases, J lost 3 bases, and 4 bases stayed unmatched. Here the CDR3 reads CASSFDRGNGNTIYF. The CDR3 DNA is TGTGCCAGCAGCTTCGACAGGGGAAATGGAAACACCATATATTTT.

The chain recombines TRBV19 with TRBJ2-7, with D maybe TRBD2 (5 bases). V lost 6 bases and J lost 7, with 22 bases in between. The CDR3 covers 15 residues. Germline V lookup: CDR1 LNHDA, CDR2 SQIVND (reference sequence). The CDR3 DNA sequence: TGTGCCAGTAGATCCCTAGCTGGGCTATCTGAAGAGCAGTACTTC. Translating gives CASRSLAGLSEEQYF.

The chain is built from TRBV7-9 and TRBJ2-1; the D gene is possibly TRBD2 (5 bases). Germline lookup yields CDR1 SEHNR and CDR2 FQNEAQ (reference sequence). The length of the CDR3 is 19 residues. V was pared by 0 bases and J by 0 bases, with 18 bases between. The CDR3 DNA reads as TGTGCCAGCAGCTTAGCGAGACTACTGCGGAGCGACTCCTACAATGAGCAGTTCTTC. Translation gives CASSLARLLRSDSYNEQFF.

The rearrangement links TRBV30 to TRBJ2-5, with D perhaps matching TRBD1 or TRBD2 (5 bases each). V was shortened by 2 bases and J by 4 bases, with 14 bases between the two germline ends. Per the germline V gene, CDR1 is GTSNPN and CDR2 is SVGIG (reference sequence). The CDR3 is 14 residues long. CDR3 loop: CAWSTGAGGETQYF. For the CDR3, the DNA is TGTGCCTGGAGTACGGGCGCTGGGGGAGAGACCCAGTACTTC.

This rearrangement joins TRBV7-9 to TRBJ2-2; unclear D gene. The CDR3 totals 16 residues. V lost 3 bases and J 1 base, leaving 12 bases between the germline ends. Germline CDR1 is SEHNR and CDR2 is FQNEAQ (reference sequence). This CDR3 reads CASSFRVILNTGELFF. The CDR3 nucleotides are TGTGCCAGCAGCTTCCGGGTGATTTTGAACACCGGGGAGCTGTTTTTT. The whole variable domain, remainder taken from reference TRBV7-9 and TRBJ2-2, is DTGVSQNPRHKITKRGQNVTFRCDPISEHNRLYWYRQTLGQGPEFLTYFQNEAQLEKSRLLSDRFSAERPKGSFSTLEIQRTEQGDSAMYLCASSFRVILNTGELFFGEGSRLTVL.

This clone showed up just once. The genes are TRBV6-5 and TRBJ2-7; a weak D match, TRBD2 (5 bases). V lost 4 bases and J lost 4, with 17 bases in between. CDR1 MNHEY and CDR2 SVGAGI come from the germline V gene. This CDR3 has 15 amino acids. This chain's CDR3 is CASSSPVRGQYEQYF. CDR3 DNA sequence: TGTGCCAGCAGTTCCCCCGTTCGGGGTCAATACGAGCAGTACTTC.

V and J are TRBV5-1 and TRBJ1-2, with D unresolved. The CDR3 length is 15 residues. Germline V gene data show CDR1 as SGHRS and CDR2 as YFSETQ. Trimming cost V 0 bases and J 4 bases, with 13 bases left between them. DNA of the CDR3: TGCGCCAGCAGCTTGGAGGCAGGACCTCCCTATGGCTACACCTTC. It is translated as CASSLEAGPPYGYTF.

The chain combines TRBV5-5 with TRBJ1-1; perhaps TRBD1 as D (5 bases). V lost 4 bases, J lost 7 bases, and 11 bases lay in between. Per germline, CDR1 SGHKS and CDR2 YYEKEE (reference sequence). The CDR3 loop spans 12 amino acids. The CDR3 region is CASSRGDREAFF. As DNA, the CDR3 is TGTGCCAGCAGCCGAGGGGACCGTGAAGCTTTCTTT.

The J gene is TRBJ2-5, the V gene TRBV1; TRBD2, the table's D call, was not compared with the DNA. TRBV1 is described as a pseudogene. This CDR3 has 13 amino acids. The CDR3, as DNA: TGCACCAGCAGCCAAGCTGACCAAGAGACCCAGTACTTC. Amino acids: CTSSQADQETQYF.

The chain is built from TRBV7-6 and TRBJ1-4; D might be TRBD1 (5 bases). CDR1 SGHVS and CDR2 FNYEAQ come from the germline V gene. The CDR3 runs 17 residues. V was trimmed by 4 bases and J by 0 bases, leaving 15 bases between them. The CDR3 bases are TGTGCCAGCAGCTCCAGGGCTTCTAAACCAACTAATGAAAAACTGTTTTTT. Its translation is CASSSRASKPTNEKLFF.